Listed here are 7 T cell receptor beta chains from one sample, sequenced in a study of blood T cell repertoires in COVID-19. Here immunoSEQ multiplex PCR was the method, and the copy in TCRdb shows in-frame clones only, minus some. The table shows 60,000 to 70,000 clones, with 90% to 95% occurring only once. The sequenced sample was peripheral blood. These receptor sequences come from a human donor in a cohort sampled during active COVID-19.

The J gene is TRBJ1-2, the V gene TRBV6-2 or TRBV6-3; 9 positions match TRBD1. V shed 3 bases and J 4 bases; nucleotides not matched to a gene: 6. The CDR3 totals 15 residues. Germline-derived CDR1 and CDR2 are MNHEY and SVGEGT. The chain's CDR3 is CASSYPGQGLYGYTF. In DNA, the CDR3 is TGTGCCAGCAGTTATCCGGGACAGGGCCTCTATGGCTACACCTTC.

The gene calls are TRBV7-6 and TRBJ2-3; TRBD2 matches at 8 bases. The CDR3 has 17 residues. Germline CDR1 reads SGHVS; CDR2 reads FNYEAQ. The J segment lost 2 bases and the V segment lost 0 bases, leaving 7 bases of the junction unmatched. The CDR3 sequence: CASSLASISGTTDTQYF. The CDR3 bases are TGTGCCAGCAGCTTAGCGTCGATTAGCGGGACCACAGATACGCAGTATTTT. The full variable domain, rest sourced from reference TRBV7-6 and TRBJ2-3, is GAGVSQSPRYKVTKRGQDVALRCDPISGHVSLYWYRQALGQGPEFLTYFNYEAQQDKSGLPNDRFSAERPEGSISTLTIQRTEQRDSAMYRCASSLASISGTTDTQYFGPGTRLTVL.

The V call is TRBV18, the J call TRBJ2-7; no clear D. The CDR3 runs to 12 residues. Germline CDR1 reads KGHSH; CDR2 reads LQKENI. V was clipped by 2 bases and J by 6 bases, with 8 bases between them. The CDR3 nucleotides are TGTGCCAGCTCACCAGTAGAAAGCGAGCAGTACTTC. Translated, it gives CASSPVESEQYF.

About this clone itself: The junction does not match germline at one end; this may be a read error. The chain combines TRBV18 with TRBJ2-2, with 7 bases matching TRBD1. The CDR3 consists of 16 residues. The V gene's germline CDR1 is KGHSH and CDR2 LQKENI. DNA for the CDR3: TGTGCCAGCTCGCCACCCTCGACAGGGACGGACGGGGAGCTGTTTTTT. This gives the protein CASSPPSTGTDGELFF.

J is TRBJ1-2 and V is TRBV7-2; weak D call: TRBD1 (5 bases). The CDR3 is 14 amino acids. With 5 bases removed from V and 3 bases from J, the gap between germline ends came to 13 bases. Germline CDR1 reads SGHTA; CDR2 reads FQGNSA. The CDR3: CASSPSQGHYGYTF. The CDR3 DNA is TGTGCCAGCAGCCCCAGCCAGGGTCACTATGGCTACACCTTC.

The gene calls are TRBV19 and TRBJ2-2, with 10 bases matching TRBD1. The germline V gene encodes CDR1 LNHDA and CDR2 SQIVND (reference sequence). After removal of 5 bases from V and 5 bases from J, the junction contained 5 bases not matched to a gene. The CDR3 spans 15 residues. The CDR3 DNA sequence: TGTGCCAGTAGTTCCCGGGACAGGGGTACCGGGGAGCTGTTTTTT. Translated, it gives CASSSRDRGTGELFF.

The chain has TRBV2 and TRBJ2-1; tentatively, D is TRBD1 (6 bases). CDR1 SNHLY and CDR2 FYNNEI come from the germline V gene. V lost 8 bases to trimming and J lost 13 bases, with 18 bases between them. This CDR3 contains 12 residues. DNA for the CDR3: TGTGCCAGCGATACAGGGCCCAGTCTCCAGTTCTTC. Encoded protein: CASDTGPSLQFF.